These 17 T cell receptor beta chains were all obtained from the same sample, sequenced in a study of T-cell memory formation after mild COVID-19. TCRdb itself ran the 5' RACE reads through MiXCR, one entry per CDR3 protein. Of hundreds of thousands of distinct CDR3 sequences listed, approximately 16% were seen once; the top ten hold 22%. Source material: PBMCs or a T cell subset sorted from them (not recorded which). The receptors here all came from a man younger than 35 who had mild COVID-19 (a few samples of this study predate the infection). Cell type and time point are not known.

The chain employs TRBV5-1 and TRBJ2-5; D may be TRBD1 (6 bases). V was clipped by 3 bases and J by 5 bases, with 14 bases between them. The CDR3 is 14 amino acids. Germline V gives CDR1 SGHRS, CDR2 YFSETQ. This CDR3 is CASSSYRVTETQYF. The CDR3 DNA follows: TGCGCCAGCAGCTCGTACAGGGTAACGGAGACCCAGTACTTC.

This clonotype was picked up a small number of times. The CDR3 loop reads CASSLYQREGHF. The CDR3 DNA reads TGTGCCAGCAGTTTATATCAACGGGAAGGGCATTTT. The chain combines TRBV28 with TRBJ1-5, with D hard to call. CDR1 is MDHEN, CDR2 SYDVKM, per germline. This CDR3 comprises 12 residues. V was shortened by 1 base and J by 15 bases, with 13 bases between the two germline ends.

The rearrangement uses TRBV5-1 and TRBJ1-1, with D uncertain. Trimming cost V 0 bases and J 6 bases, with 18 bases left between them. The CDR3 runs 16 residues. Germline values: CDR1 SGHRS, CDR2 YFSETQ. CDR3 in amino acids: CASSLGVTASGSEAFF. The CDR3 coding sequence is TGCGCCAGCAGCTTGGGTGTAACGGCCTCTGGGTCTGAAGCTTTCTTT.

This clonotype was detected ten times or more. The CDR3: CASRSGLAEFQETQYF. In nucleotides, the CDR3 is TGTGCCAGCAGGTCGGGACTAGCGGAGTTCCAAGAGACCCAGTACTTC. The chain combines TRBV3-1 with TRBJ2-5, with TRBD2 matching over 11 bases. V trimming: 6 bases; J trimming: 1 base; junction bases outside the gene matches: 7. CDR1 LGHDT and CDR2 YNNKEL come from the germline V gene (reference sequence). CDR3 length: 16 residues.

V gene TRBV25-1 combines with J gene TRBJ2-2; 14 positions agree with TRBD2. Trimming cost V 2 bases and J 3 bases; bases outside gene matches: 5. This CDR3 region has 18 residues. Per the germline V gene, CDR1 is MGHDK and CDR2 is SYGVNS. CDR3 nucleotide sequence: TGTGCCAGCAGTGAACTACGGACTAGCGGGGGGTACACCGGGGAGCTGTTTTTT. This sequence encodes CASSELRTSGGYTGELFF.

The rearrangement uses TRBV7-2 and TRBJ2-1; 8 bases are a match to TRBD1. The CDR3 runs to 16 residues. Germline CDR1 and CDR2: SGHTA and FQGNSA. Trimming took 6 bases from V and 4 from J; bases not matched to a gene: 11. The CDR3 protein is CASRPYPRGLYNEQFF. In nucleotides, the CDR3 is TGTGCCAGCAGACCGTATCCCAGGGGGCTTTACAATGAGCAGTTCTTC.

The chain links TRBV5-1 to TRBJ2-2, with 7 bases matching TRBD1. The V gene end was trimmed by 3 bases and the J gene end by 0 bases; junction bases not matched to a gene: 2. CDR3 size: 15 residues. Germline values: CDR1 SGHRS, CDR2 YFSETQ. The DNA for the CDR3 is TGCGCCAGCAGCTCCCAGGGGGCGAACACCGGGGAGCTGTTTTTT. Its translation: CASSSQGANTGELFF.

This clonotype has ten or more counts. CDR3 protein: CASSLGGGGPNTGELFF. DNA of the CDR3: TGCGCCAGCAGCTTGGGCGGCGGGGGTCCGAACACCGGGGAGCTGTTTTTT. The V and J genes are TRBV5-1 and TRBJ2-2; TRBD2 aligns across 7 bases. The germline gives CDR1 SGHRS, CDR2 YFSETQ. The CDR3 runs to 17 residues. V shed 0 bases, J shed 0 bases, and the junction held 5 bases outside the gene matches.

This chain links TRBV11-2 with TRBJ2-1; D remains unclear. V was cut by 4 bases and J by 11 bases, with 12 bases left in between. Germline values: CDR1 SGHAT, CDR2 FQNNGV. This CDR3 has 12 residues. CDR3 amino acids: CASSSQGQQQFF. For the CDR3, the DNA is TGTGCCAGCAGCTCGCAAGGTCAGCAGCAGTTCTTC.

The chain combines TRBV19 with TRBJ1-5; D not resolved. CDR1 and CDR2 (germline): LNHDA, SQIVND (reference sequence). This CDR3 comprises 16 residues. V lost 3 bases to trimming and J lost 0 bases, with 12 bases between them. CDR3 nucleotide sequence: TGTGCCAGTAGTATCGACCCACGGGGTAGCAATCAGCCCCAGCATTTT. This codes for CASSIDPRGSNQPQHF. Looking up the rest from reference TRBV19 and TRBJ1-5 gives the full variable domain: DGGITQSPKYLFRKEGQNVTLSCEQNLNHDAMYWYRQDPGQGLRLIYYSQIVNDFQKGDIAEGYSVSREKKESFPLTVTSAQKNPTAFYLCASSIDPRGSNQPQHFGDGTRLSIL.

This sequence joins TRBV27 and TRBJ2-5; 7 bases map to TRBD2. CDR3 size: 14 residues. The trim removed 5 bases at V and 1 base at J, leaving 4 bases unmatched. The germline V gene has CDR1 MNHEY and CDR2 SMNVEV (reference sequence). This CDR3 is CASSRSSGQETQYF. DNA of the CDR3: TGTGCCAGCAGTCGCTCTAGCGGCCAAGAGACCCAGTACTTC.

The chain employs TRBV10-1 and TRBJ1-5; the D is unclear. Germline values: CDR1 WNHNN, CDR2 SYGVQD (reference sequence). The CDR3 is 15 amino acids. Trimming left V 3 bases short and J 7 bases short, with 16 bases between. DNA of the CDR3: TGCGCCAGCAGTGAAAGGCTCCTCTTTGGACAGCCCCAGCATTTT. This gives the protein CASSERLLFGQPQHF.

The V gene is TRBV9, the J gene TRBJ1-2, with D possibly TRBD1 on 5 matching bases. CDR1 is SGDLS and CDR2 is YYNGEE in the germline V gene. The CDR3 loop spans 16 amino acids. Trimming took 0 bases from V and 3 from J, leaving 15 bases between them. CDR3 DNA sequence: TGTGCCAGCAGCGTAGGGGGCCCCGCGGGGGACTATGGCTACACCTTC. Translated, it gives CASSVGGPAGDYGYTF. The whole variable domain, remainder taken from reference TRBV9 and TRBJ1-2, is DSGVTQTPKHLITATGQRVTLRCSPRSGDLSVYWYQQSLDQGLQFLIQYYNGEERAKGNILERFSAQQFPDLHSELNLSSLELGDSALYFCASSVGGPAGDYGYTFGSGTRLTVV.

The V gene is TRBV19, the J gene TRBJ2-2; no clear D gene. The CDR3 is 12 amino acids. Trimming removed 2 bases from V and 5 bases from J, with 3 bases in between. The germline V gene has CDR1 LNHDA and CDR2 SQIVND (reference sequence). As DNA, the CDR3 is TGTGCCAGTAGTATAATTACCGGGGAGCTGTTTTTT. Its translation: CASSIITGELFF.

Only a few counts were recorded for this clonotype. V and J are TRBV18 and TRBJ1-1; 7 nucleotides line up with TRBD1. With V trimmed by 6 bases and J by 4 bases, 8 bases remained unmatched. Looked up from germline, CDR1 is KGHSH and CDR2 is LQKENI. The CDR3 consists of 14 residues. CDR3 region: CASSPGQASTEAFF. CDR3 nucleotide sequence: TGTGCCAGCTCCCCAGGACAGGCGAGCACTGAAGCTTTCTTT.

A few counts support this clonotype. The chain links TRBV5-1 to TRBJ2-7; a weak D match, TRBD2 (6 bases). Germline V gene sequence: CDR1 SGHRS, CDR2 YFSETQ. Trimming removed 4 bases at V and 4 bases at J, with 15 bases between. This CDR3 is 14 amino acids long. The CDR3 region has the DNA TGCGCCAGCAGCCCGGGGGTGACGTCGTACGAGCAGTACTTC. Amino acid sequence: CASSPGVTSYEQYF.

CDR3 bases: TGCAGCGTGCCCGCGGGAGACGACTACACCTTC. It is translated as CSVPAGDDYTF. The chain carries TRBV29-1 and TRBJ1-2; D gene ambiguous. Trimming cost V 6 bases and J 10 bases, with 15 bases left between them. The CDR3 extends over 11 amino acids. CDR1 and CDR2 from the germline V gene are SQVTM and ANQGSEA.